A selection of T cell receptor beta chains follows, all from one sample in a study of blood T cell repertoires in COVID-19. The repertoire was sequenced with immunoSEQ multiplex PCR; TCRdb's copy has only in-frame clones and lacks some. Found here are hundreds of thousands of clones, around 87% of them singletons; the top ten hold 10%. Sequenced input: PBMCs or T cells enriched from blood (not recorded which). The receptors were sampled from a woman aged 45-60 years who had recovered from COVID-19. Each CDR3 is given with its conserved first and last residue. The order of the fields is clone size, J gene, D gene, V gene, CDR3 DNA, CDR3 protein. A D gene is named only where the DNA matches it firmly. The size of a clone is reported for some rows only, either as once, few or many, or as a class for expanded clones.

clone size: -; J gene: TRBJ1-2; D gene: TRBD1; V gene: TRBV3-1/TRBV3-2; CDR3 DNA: TGTGCCAGCGGTGACAGGGGACGTGGCTACACCTTC; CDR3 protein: CASGDRGRGYTF
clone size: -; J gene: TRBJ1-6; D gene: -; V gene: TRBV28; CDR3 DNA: TGTGCCAGCAGTTTACGGAGGGTCAGCTCACCCCTCCACTTT; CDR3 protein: CASSLRRVSSPLHF
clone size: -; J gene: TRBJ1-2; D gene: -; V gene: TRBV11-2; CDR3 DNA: TGTGCCAGCAGGGCAGGGAATCACTATGGCTACACCTTC; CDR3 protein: CASRAGNHYGYTF
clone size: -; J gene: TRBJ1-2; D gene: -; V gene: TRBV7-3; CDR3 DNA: TGTGCCAGCAGCTTCACAGCCGAATATGGCTACACCTTC; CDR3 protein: CASSFTAEYGYTF
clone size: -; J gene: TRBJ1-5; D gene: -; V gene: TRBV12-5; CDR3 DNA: TGTGCTAGTGGTTTGGTACGTGGCAGTACTAGCAATCAGCCCCAGCATTTT; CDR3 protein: CASGLVRGSTSNQPQHF
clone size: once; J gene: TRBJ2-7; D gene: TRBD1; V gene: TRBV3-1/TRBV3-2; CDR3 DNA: TGTGCCAGCAGCCAAGGGACAGGGGTTGGCGAGCAGTACTTC; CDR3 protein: CASSQGTGVGEQYF
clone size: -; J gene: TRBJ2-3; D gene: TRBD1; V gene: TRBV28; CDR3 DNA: TGTGCCAGCAGTTTATCCCACAGGGGGCAAGATACGCAGTATTTT; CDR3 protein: CASSLSHRGQDTQYF
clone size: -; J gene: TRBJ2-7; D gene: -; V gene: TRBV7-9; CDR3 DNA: TGTGCCAGCAGCACTGAGAACTACGAGCAGTACTTC; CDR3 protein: CASSTENYEQYF
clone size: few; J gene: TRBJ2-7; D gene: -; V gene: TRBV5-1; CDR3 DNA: TGCGCCAGCCGCCCGGAGGGGACAGATGTCTACGAGCAGTACTTC; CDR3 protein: CASRPEGTDVYEQYF
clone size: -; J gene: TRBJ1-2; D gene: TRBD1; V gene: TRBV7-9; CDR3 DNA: TGTGCCAGCAGCTTAGGACAGGGTCACATCTATGGCTACACCTTC; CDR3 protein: CASSLGQGHIYGYTF
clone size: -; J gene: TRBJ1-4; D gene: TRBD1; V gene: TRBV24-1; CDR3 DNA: TGTGCCACCAGTGATTTAAGGCAAGAACAGGGGTCTAATGAAAAACTGTTTTTT; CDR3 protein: CATSDLRQEQGSNEKLFF
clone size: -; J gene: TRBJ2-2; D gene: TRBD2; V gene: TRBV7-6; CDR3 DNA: TGTGCCAGCAGCTTAGCTAGCGGGGGGAACACCGGGGAGCTGTTTTTT; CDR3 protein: CASSLASGGNTGELFF
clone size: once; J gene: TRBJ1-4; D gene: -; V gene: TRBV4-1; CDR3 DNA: TGCGCCAGCAGCCAAGACCCGGGACGGGACATGGGGCTACTAGAGGAAAAACTGTTTTTT; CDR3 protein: CASSQDPGRDMGLLEEKLFF
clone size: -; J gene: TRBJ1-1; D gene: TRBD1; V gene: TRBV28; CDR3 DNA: TGTGCCAGCAGTTTTCAGGGGGCTGGGGCTTTCTTT; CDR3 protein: CASSFQGAGAFF
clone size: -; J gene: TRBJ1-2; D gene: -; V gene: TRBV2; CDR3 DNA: TGTGCCAGCAGTGTTCCAGTCTCTGGCTATGGCTACACCTTC; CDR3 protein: CASSVPVSGYGYTF
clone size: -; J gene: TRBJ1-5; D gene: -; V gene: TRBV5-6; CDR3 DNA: TGTGCCAGCGGGCCCGGCCTCAATCAGCCCCAGCATTTT; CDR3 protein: CASGPGLNQPQHF
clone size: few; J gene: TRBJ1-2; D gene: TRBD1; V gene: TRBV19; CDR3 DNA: TGTGCCAGTTCAGGGGGCATCTATGGCTACACCTTC; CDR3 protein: CASSGGIYGYTF
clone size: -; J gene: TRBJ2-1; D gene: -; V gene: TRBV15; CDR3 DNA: TGTGCCACCAGCAGAAAATCGCTTTATGGACTACAGCACAGTGAGCAGTTCTTC; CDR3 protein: CATSRKSLYGLQHSEQFF
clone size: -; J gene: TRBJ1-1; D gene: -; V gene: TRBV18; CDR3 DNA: TGTGCCAGCTCACCTGGGCTTGGTGAAGCTTTCTTT; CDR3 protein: CASSPGLGEAFF
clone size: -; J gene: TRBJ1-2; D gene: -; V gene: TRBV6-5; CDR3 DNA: TGTGCCAGCAGCGGGACACCGAACTATGGCTACACCTTC; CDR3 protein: CASSGTPNYGYTF
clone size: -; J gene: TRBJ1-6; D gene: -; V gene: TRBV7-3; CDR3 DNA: TGTGCCAGCAGCTTAACCCCGTTTTCACCCCTCCACTTT; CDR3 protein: CASSLTPFSPLHF
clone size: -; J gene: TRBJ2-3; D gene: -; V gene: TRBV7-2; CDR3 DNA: TGTGCCAGCAGCTTAGAATCGGCGGGGTCAGATACGCAGTATTTT; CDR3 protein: CASSLESAGSDTQYF
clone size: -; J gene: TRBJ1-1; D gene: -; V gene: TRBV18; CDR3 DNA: TGTGCCAGCTCACCAAAGGAGGGAGGGATCACTGAAGCTTTCTTT; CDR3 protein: CASSPKEGGITEAFF
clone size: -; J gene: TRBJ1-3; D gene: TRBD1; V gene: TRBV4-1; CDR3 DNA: TGCGCCAGCAGCCTGAGGGACAGCCCTGGAAACACCATATATTTT; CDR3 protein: CASSLRDSPGNTIYF
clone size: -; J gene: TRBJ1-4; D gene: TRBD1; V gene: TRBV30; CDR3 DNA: TGTGCCTCGTCCCGGGACAGGAATGAAAAACTGTTTTTT; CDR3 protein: CASSRDRNEKLFF
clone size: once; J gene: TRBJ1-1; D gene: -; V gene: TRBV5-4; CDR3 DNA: TGTGCCAGCAGCTTGGGCGGGGGCGGTCCAGCTTTCTTT; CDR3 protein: CASSLGGGGPAFF
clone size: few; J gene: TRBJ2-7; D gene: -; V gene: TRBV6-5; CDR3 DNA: TGTGCCACACAGGCCTCGGCTTCCTACGAGCAGTACTTC; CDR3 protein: CATQASASYEQYF
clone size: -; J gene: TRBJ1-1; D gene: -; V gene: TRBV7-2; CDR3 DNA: TGTGCCAGCAGCTTAGAGGGGTGGAACACTGAAGCTTTCTTT; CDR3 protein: CASSLEGWNTEAFF
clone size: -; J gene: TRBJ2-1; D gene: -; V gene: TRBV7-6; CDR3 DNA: TGTGCCAGCAGCCCCGCAGTAACCTCGGGGAATGAGCAGTTCTTC; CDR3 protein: CASSPAVTSGNEQFF
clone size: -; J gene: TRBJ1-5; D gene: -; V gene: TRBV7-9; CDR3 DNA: TGTGCCAGCAGCCCGCTCACGGGGTCGGGCAATCAGCCCCAGCATTTT; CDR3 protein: CASSPLTGSGNQPQHF
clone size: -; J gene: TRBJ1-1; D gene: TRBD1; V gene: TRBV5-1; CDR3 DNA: TGCGCCAGCAGACCAGGGGGCGGTACGAACACTGAAGCTTTCTTT; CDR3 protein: CASRPGGGTNTEAFF
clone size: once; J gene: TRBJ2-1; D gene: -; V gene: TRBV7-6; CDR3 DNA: TGTGCCAGCAGCTCCCAGACTAGAGGGCTCAACAATGAGCAGTTCTTC; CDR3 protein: CASSSQTRGLNNEQFF
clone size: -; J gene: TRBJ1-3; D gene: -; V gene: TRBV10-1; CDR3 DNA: TGCGCCAGCAGTATGCAGGGTTCAGGAAACACCATATATTTT; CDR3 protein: CASSMQGSGNTIYF
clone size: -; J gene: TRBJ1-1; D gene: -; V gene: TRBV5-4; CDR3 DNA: TGTGCCAGCAGTCGCAGGGGCTCGAACACTGAAGCTTTCTTT; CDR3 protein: CASSRRGSNTEAFF
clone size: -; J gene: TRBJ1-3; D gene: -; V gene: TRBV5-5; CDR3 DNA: TGTGCCAGCAGCCCGACGGGAATAACCATATATTTT; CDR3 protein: CASSPTGITIYF
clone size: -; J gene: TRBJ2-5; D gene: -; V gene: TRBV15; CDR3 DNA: TGTGCCACCAGCAGAGATAGGGGTTTCCAAGAGACCCAGTACTTC; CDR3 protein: CATSRDRGFQETQYF
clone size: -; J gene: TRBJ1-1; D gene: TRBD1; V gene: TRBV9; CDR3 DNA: TGTGCCAGCAGCGTTACAGGGGAGAAGCGCACTGAAGCTTTCTTT; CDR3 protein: CASSVTGEKRTEAFF
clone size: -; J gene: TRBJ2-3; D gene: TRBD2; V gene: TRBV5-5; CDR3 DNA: TGTGCCAGCAGCGCTCTGGGACTAGCCAGCACAGATACGCAGTATTTT; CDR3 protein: CASSALGLASTDTQYF
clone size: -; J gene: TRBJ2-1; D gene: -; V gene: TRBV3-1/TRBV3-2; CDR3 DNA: TGTGCCAGCAGCCAGTTCTCCCAGGGTGAGCAGTTCTTC; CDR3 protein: CASSQFSQGEQFF
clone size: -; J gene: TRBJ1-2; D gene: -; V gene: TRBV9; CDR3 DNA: TGTGCCAGCAGCGTAGCGGGGGAGTCGGCAGGGGGCTACACCTTC; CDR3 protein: CASSVAGESAGGYTF
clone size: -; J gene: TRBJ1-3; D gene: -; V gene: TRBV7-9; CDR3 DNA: TGTGCCAGCAGCTTCGGGGGCGGGGGGGCCTCGGGCTCTGGAAACACCATATATTTT; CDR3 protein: CASSFGGGGASGSGNTIYF
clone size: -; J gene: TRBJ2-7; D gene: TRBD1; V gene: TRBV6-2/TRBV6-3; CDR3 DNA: TGTGCCAGCAGTTACTCGCCGGGACAGGGGTTTTACGAGCAGTACTTC; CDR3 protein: CASSYSPGQGFYEQYF
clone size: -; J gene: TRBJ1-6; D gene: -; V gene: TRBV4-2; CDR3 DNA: TGTGCCAGCAGCCAAGATTCGCAGGACAACTATAATTCACCCCTCCACTTT; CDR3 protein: CASSQDSQDNYNSPLHF
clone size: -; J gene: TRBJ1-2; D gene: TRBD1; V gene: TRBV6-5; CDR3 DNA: TGTGCCAGCAGTCGACAGGGATCAGAAGGCTACACCTTC; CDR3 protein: CASSRQGSEGYTF
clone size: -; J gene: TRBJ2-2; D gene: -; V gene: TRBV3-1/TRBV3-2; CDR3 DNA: TGTGCCAGCAGCCAGTGGAAGGGAGCGAACACCGGGGAGCTGTTTTTT; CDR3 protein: CASSQWKGANTGELFF
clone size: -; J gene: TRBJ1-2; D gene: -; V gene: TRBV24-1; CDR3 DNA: TGTGCCACCAGTGATTTTGATAGTAACTATGGCTACACCTTC; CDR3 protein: CATSDFDSNYGYTF
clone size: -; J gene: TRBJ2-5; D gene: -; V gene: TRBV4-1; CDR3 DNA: TGCGCCAGCAGCCAAGAATGGCGGGGCCAAGAGACCCAGTACTTC; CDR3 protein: CASSQEWRGQETQYF
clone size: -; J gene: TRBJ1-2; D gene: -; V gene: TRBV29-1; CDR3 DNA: TGCAGCGCTGGTGGGGGGGCAACCCCTCTTAACTATGGCTACACCTTC; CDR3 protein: CSAGGGATPLNYGYTF
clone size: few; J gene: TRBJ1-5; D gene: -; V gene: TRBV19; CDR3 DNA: TGTGCCAGTAGTATCCCCCAAAGGGGGTACAATCAGCCCCAGCATTTT; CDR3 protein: CASSIPQRGYNQPQHF
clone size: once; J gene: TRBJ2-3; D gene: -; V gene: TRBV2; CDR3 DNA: TGTGCCAGCAGTGAGGGCGGGGGCAGCACAGATACGCAGTATTTT; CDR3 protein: CASSEGGGSTDTQYF